The entry below gives a single T cell receptor (beta chain) sequence along with its context. Its cognate antigen is unknown. The sample belongs to a study of post-analysis software for immune sequencing data. Overall study context: Some patients lacked subtype; others had relapsing-remitting, secondary progressive or progressive-relapsing disease. The study, taken as a whole, reports: Patients had higher frequencies than controls of a handful of TRBV segments, including TRBV5-6, TRBV5-1 and TRBV20-1.

This CDR3 comprises 12 residues. The ends were cut back, 5 bases at V and 8 bases at J, with 12 bases in the middle. The V gene's germline CDR1 is SGHAT and CDR2 FQNNGV. Researchers reported that TCR beta cDNA libraries carried unique molecular identifiers. TCRdb re-called the PCR reads through MiXCR, storing one row per CDR3 protein. The profile shows approximately 660,000 distinct CDR3 sequences, approximately 60% of them singletons. The source material was blood. This clonotype was obtained from a girl aged 2 to 10 with multiple sclerosis. The rearrangement uses TRBV11-2 and TRBJ1-1; D gene ambiguous. The chain's CDR3 is CASSRWEEEAFF. The CDR3 region has the DNA TGTGCCAGCAGCCGTTGGGAGGAGGAAGCTTTCTTT.